Below, 25 T cell receptor beta chains from the same sample are listed, as sequenced in a study of breast tumors, draining lymph nodes, adjacent tissues. Breast cancer patients provided tissue from their axillary draining lymph nodes. A single record per CDR3 protein comes from TCRdb applying MiXCR to the multiplex PCR reads. The sample lists roughly 100,000 distinct CDR3 sequences; under 40% were seen once. The sequenced sample consisted of axillary lymph node tissue. The receptors derive from a female donor with breast cancer. Some clones in this sample may be carry-over from other donors' samples.

This clonotype was observed at least ten times. This chain joins TRBV5-1 and TRBJ1-2; the D gene is possibly TRBD1 (6 bases). This CDR3 is built from 14 residues. Germline-derived CDR1 and CDR2 are SGHRS and YFSETQ. Deletions cut 2 bases from V and 2 bases from J, with 10 bases between. Written as DNA, the CDR3 is TGCGCCAGCAGCTTCCTAACAGGGAACTATGGCTACACCTTC. It is translated as CASSFLTGNYGYTF.

Many counts were recorded for this clonotype. The chain recombines TRBV27 with TRBJ2-7; D is undetermined. The V gene lost 8 bases and the J gene lost 3 bases, with 5 bases spanning the gap. Germline V gene data show CDR1 as MNHEY and CDR2 as SMNVEV (reference sequence). The CDR3 is made up of 10 amino acids. The CDR3 spells CASGHYEQYF. In nucleotides, the CDR3 is TGTGCCAGCGGTCACTACGAGCAGTACTTC.

This clonotype was seen many times. The rearrangement links TRBV6-5 to TRBJ1-2; 8 bases agree with TRBD1. V lost 6 bases to trimming and J lost 1 base; unmatched junction nucleotides: 16. The CDR3 is 18 residues long. Germline-derived CDR1 and CDR2 are MNHEY and SVGAGI. CDR3 coding DNA: TGTGCCAGCAGCGAAACCCCTCACACAGGGGGACTTAACTATGGCTACACCTTC. This translates into CASSETPHTGGLNYGYTF.

The sample holds many counts of this clonotype. V usage is TRBV27 and J usage is TRBJ1-2; a possible D gene is TRBD1 (5 bases). The CDR3 has 15 residues. V gave up 5 bases and J gave up 2 bases, with 15 bases separating them. Germline V gene sequence: CDR1 MNHEY, CDR2 SMNVEV (reference sequence). The CDR3 loop is CASSMAGAMNYGYTF. In DNA, the CDR3 is TGTGCCAGCAGTATGGCCGGGGCGATGAACTATGGCTACACCTTC.

This clonotype appeared many times. The CDR3 coding sequence is TGCGCCAGCAGCCAAGGGTCTCCGGGCTACGAGCAGTACTTC. Its translation is CASSQGSPGYEQYF. The J gene is TRBJ2-7, the V gene TRBV4-1; no clear D gene. V lost 1 base, J lost 3 bases, and 10 bases lay in between. Germline V gives CDR1 MGHRA, CDR2 YSYEKL. The CDR3 loop spans 14 amino acids.

Worth noting for this clonotype: A read error may account for a junction end that differs from germline. This sequence joins TRBV12-3 or TRBV12-4 and TRBJ2-5; 16 bases map to TRBD2. This CDR3 has 18 amino acids. The CDR3 sequence: CASSIGTSGGAFVGTRYF. In DNA, the CDR3 is TGTGCCAGCAGCATAGGGACTAGCGGGGGGGCCTTCGTGGGGACCCGGTACTTC.

The chain combines TRBV27 with TRBJ2-4; 7 nucleotides agree with TRBD1. The V and J ends lost 6 bases and 3 bases, in that order; junction bases with no gene match: 5. Germline values: CDR1 MNHEY, CDR2 SMNVEV (reference sequence). The CDR3 length is 14 residues. CDR3 sequence (DNA): TGTGCCAGCAGCCCGACAGGGAACAAAAACATTCAGTACTTC. Translated: CASSPTGNKNIQYF.

The chain is built from TRBV29-1 and TRBJ1-3, with D tentatively TRBD1 (5 bases). Per the germline V gene, CDR1 is SQVTM and CDR2 is ANQGSEA. The CDR3 is 14 residues long. V lost 4 bases, J lost 7 bases, and 17 bases lay in between. CDR3 bases: TGCAGCGTTGTTAGGGGAACCGGGGTTAACACCATATATTTT. It yields the protein CSVVRGTGVNTIYF.

This clonotype was detected ten times or more. V gene TRBV28 combines with J gene TRBJ2-7, with D perhaps matching TRBD1 (5 bases). The CDR3 is 17 amino acids. V was clipped by 1 base and J by 4 bases, with 20 bases between them. Germline lookup yields CDR1 MDHEN and CDR2 SYDVKM. The CDR3 loop reads CASSLLSEAGIWYEQYF. In nucleotides, the CDR3 is TGTGCCAGCAGTTTATTGAGTGAAGCAGGGATTTGGTACGAGCAGTACTTC.

This chain connects TRBV19 to TRBJ2-7; no definite D call. V was cut by 3 bases and J by 4 bases, with 16 bases left in between. The CDR3 extends over 15 amino acids. CDR1 and CDR2 (germline): LNHDA, SQIVND (reference sequence). The CDR3 DNA is TGTGCCAGTAGTATTCAGGCAAGGCTTGGATACGAGCAGTACTTC. Amino acid sequence: CASSIQARLGYEQYF.

A single count supports this clonotype. One end of the junction does not line up with germline, which may come from a read error. The rearrangement uses TRBV7-9 and TRBJ2-1; D possibly uses TRBD1 or TRBD2 (5 bases each). CDR3 size: 18 residues. The germline CDR1 and CDR2 sequences are SEHNR and FQNEAQ (reference sequence). As DNA, the CDR3 is TGTGCAAGCAGGCGCACCGAGAGGGGCTTGAGCTCCTACAATGAGCAGTTCTTC. This encodes CASRRTERGLSSYNEQFF.

This clonotype was counted ten times or more. CDR3 region: CASSQTGGIEKLFF. For the CDR3, the DNA is TGTGCCAGCAGCCAGACAGGGGGGATTGAAAAACTGTTTTTT. The chain combines TRBV3-1 with TRBJ1-4; 9 nucleotides agree with TRBD1. Trimming removed 3 bases from V and 7 bases from J; junction bases left unmatched: 3. This CDR3 is built from 14 residues. Germline CDR1 reads LGHDT; CDR2 reads YNNKEL (reference sequence).

This clonotype was seen many times. The genes are TRBV2 and TRBJ1-2; D unresolved. The CDR3 sequence is 13 residues long. Between the trimmed V and J ends, which lost 4 bases and 8 bases, there was a span of 14 bases. CDR1 is SNHLY and CDR2 is FYNNEI in the germline V gene. CDR3 sequence (DNA): TGTGCCAGCAGTGGGAGGGAGGGCGGCGGCTACACCTTC. Protein sequence: CASSGREGGGYTF.

A remark on this clonotype: Here the CDR3 omits its conserved ending phenylalanine or tryptophan, so a read error is the likely source. The DNA is omitted, as the CDR3 cannot be located on it reliably, and the CDR3 follows TCRdb's listing. The chain joins TRBV11-2 to TRBJ1-5. The germline gives CDR1 SGHAT, CDR2 FQNNGV. Ends included, the CDR3 has 11 residues. CDR3 region: CASSLMRPRHL.

This clonotype was picked up many times. The V call is TRBV2, the J call TRBJ2-1, with 14 positions matching TRBD2. Per the germline V gene, CDR1 is SNHLY and CDR2 is FYNNEI. The CDR3 is 24 residues long. J was trimmed by 5 bases and V by 3 bases; bases with no gene match: 27. The DNA for the CDR3 is TGTGCCAGCAGTGATGAGGTTGGGGATTACCTGGGACTAGCGGGAGTGAAAATCAACAATGAGCAGTTCTTC. Translation: CASSDEVGDYLGLAGVKINNEQFF.

CDR3 in DNA: TGTGCCAGCAGCCAGAGCTCCGGGGATACGCAGTATTTT. Residues: CASSQSSGDTQYF. The J gene is TRBJ2-3, the V gene TRBV9; the D is unclear. The CDR3 is 13 amino acids. CDR1 and CDR2 from the germline V gene are SGDLS and YYNGEE. V gave up 4 bases and J gave up 6 bases, with 12 bases separating them.

There are many counts of this clonotype. The chain recombines TRBV9 with TRBJ2-7; 9 nucleotides line up with TRBD1. The CDR3 sequence is 13 residues long. The ends lost 3 bases at V and 4 bases at J; junction bases unmatched: 2. The germline V gene encodes CDR1 SGDLS and CDR2 YYNGEE. The CDR3 sequence: CASSGGQGYEQYF. As DNA, the CDR3 is TGTGCCAGCAGCGGGGGACAGGGTTACGAGCAGTACTTC.

This clonotype was counted many times. This rearrangement joins TRBV6-5 to TRBJ1-5, with 11 nucleotides matching TRBD1. The V gene's germline CDR1 is MNHEY and CDR2 SVGAGI. There are 14 residues in the CDR3. V shed 8 bases and J 6 bases; nucleotides not matched to a gene: 6. The CDR3 spells CASGTGGPLQPQHF. CDR3 coding DNA: TGTGCCAGCGGGACAGGGGGTCCCCTTCAGCCCCAGCATTTT.

A remark on this clonotype: Just one base apart from a much larger clone, this may be a read error. V usage is TRBV6-5 and J usage is TRBJ2-3; tentatively, D is TRBD1 or TRBD2 (5 bases each). The CDR3 runs 18 residues. V lost 5 bases and J 2 bases, leaving 23 bases between the germline ends. The germline V gene has CDR1 MNHEY and CDR2 SVGAGI. The CDR3 DNA reads as TGTGCCAGCAGTCTCCTCCCAGGTACCTGGGGGAACACAGATACGCAGTATTTT. Translated: CASSLLPGTWGNTDTQYF.

This clonotype has at least ten counts. V is TRBV6-2 or TRBV6-3 and J is TRBJ2-1; tentative D call: TRBD2 (5 bases). The CDR3 is 13 amino acids. Germline-derived CDR1 and CDR2 are MNHEY and SVGEGT. Trimming removed 0 bases from V and 9 bases from J, with 9 bases in between. CDR3 sequence (DNA): TGTGCCAGCAGTTACTCCGGGCGGGTTGAGCAGTTCTTC. Translated, it gives CASSYSGRVEQFF.

The chain has TRBV20-1 and TRBJ2-7, with D possibly matching TRBD1 (6 bases). Germline CDR1 is DFQATT and CDR2 is SNEGSKA (reference sequence). Trimming shortened V by 6 bases and J by 9 bases, and 21 bases separated the two germline ends. The CDR3 is 13 residues long. Written as DNA, the CDR3 is TGCAGTGCCACCGGGACACTAAGGAGTGGGCAGTACTTC. Its protein is CSATGTLRSGQYF.

This clonotype has at least ten counts. A junction boundary mismatches the germline segment, possibly from a read error. The chain combines TRBV7-7 with TRBJ2-1; D is uncertain. The CDR3 contains 13 residues. Germline values: CDR1 SSHAT, CDR2 FNYEAQ (reference sequence). CDR3 loop: CASSSTLYNEQFF. In DNA form, the CDR3 reads TGTGCTAGCAGCAGTACCCTCTACAATGAGCAGTTCTTC.

This clonotype was recorded a few times. One base away lies a much larger clone, so this may be a sequencing read error. The rearrangement joins TRBV5-6 to TRBJ1-5; D is undetermined. The CDR3 runs 15 residues. Looked up from germline, CDR1 is SGHDT and CDR2 is YYEEEE. DNA of the CDR3: TGTGCCAGCAGCTTGTTTAGTGTTAGCAATCAGCCCCAGCGTTTT. This sequence encodes CASSLFSVSNQPQRF.

There are a few counts of this clonotype. V gene TRBV9 combines with J gene TRBJ1-1; tentative D call: TRBD1 (6 bases). The germline V gene has CDR1 SGDLS and CDR2 YYNGEE. Trimming stripped 0 bases from V and 0 bases from J, with 9 bases between. The CDR3 is 15 amino acids. CDR3 loop: CASSVGGGMNTEAFF. The CDR3 DNA is TGTGCCAGCAGCGTAGGGGGGGGCATGAACACTGAAGCTTTCTTT.

This clonotype was counted at least ten times. The CDR3 loop is CASSLNTEAFF. The CDR3, as DNA: TGTGCCAGCAGTCTTAACACTGAAGCTTTCTTT. The chain recombines TRBV7-9 with TRBJ1-1; D is uncertain. Germline V gene sequence: CDR1 SEHNR, CDR2 FQNEAQ (reference sequence). V was pared by 6 bases and J by 2 bases, with 4 bases between. This CDR3 is built from 11 residues.